Listed here are 26 T cell receptor beta chains from one sample, sequenced in a study of T-cell memory formation after mild COVID-19. TCRdb re-derived calls from the 5' RACE reads in MiXCR, one entry per CDR3 protein. This repertoire shows 25,000 to 35,000 distinct CDR3 sequences, 6.5% to 9% found once; its top ten account for around an eighth. Sequences were obtained from PBMCs or a T cell subset sorted from them (not recorded which). These receptor sequences come from an adult woman who had mild COVID-19 (a few samples of this study predate the infection). Cell type and time point are not known.

This clonotype showed up many times. V gene TRBV11-2 combines with J gene TRBJ1-2, with TRBD1 identical over 8 bases. This CDR3 has 13 amino acids. V lost 5 bases, J lost 6 bases, and 5 bases stayed unmatched. In germline, CDR1 is SGHAT, CDR2 FQNNGV. CDR3 sequence reads: CASSIDRGHGYTF. The CDR3 nucleotides read TGTGCCAGCAGCATCGACAGGGGTCATGGCTACACCTTC.

In its sample, this clonotype was seen many times. The chain couples TRBV9 to TRBJ2-1, with a possible D match to TRBD2 (6 bases). The V and J ends lost 3 bases and 8 bases respectively, with 18 bases between them. The germline gives CDR1 SGDLS, CDR2 YYNGEE. CDR3 size: 15 residues. CDR3 sequence (DNA): TGTGCCAGCAGCGCCCGACAAGGAGGGATAGATGAGCAGTTCTTC. Translation gives CASSARQGGIDEQFF.

The chain recombines TRBV4-2 with TRBJ2-3, with D uncertain. CDR1 LGHNA and CDR2 YNFKEQ come from the germline V gene. The CDR3 is 15 residues long. The ends were cut back, 0 bases at V and 4 bases at J, with 11 bases in the middle. CDR3 nucleotides: TGTGCCAGCAGCCAAGATCGCAGCCAGGCAGATACGCAGTATTTT. Protein sequence: CASSQDRSQADTQYF.

This clonotype was counted many times. The chain joins TRBV7-9 to TRBJ2-4; D perhaps matches TRBD2 (6 bases). The CDR3 covers 15 residues. V was shortened by 1 base and J by 8 bases, with 15 bases between the two germline ends. Germline CDR1 reads SEHNR; CDR2 reads FQNEAQ (reference sequence). The DNA for the CDR3 is TGTGCCAGCAGCTTAGGGGCGGGGCATCTGGACATTCAGTACTTC. Translating it yields CASSLGAGHLDIQYF.

Many counts were recorded for this clonotype. This sequence joins TRBV20-1 and TRBJ2-7; unclear D gene. This CDR3 comprises 12 residues. Germline lookup yields CDR1 DFQATT and CDR2 SNEGSKA (reference sequence). V lost 7 bases and J lost 2, with 12 bases in between. Here the CDR3 DNA reads TGCAGTGTTCGGGCTGATGCCTACGAGCAGTACTTC. This codes for CSVRADAYEQYF.

This clonotype has ten or more counts. The chain joins TRBV7-2 to TRBJ2-1; D assignment may be TRBD1 or TRBD2 (5 bases each). Germline CDR1 and CDR2: SGHTA and FQGNSA. V lost 1 base to trimming and J lost 9 bases, with 13 bases between them. CDR3 length equals 14 residues. This chain's CDR3 is CASSLGVGTSEQFF. The CDR3 nucleotides read TGTGCCAGCAGCTTAGGGGTCGGGACGAGTGAGCAGTTCTTC.

This clonotype was counted ten times or more. V gene TRBV9 combines with J gene TRBJ2-1; D call uncertain. The CDR3 has 13 amino acids. In germline, CDR1 is SGDLS, CDR2 YYNGEE. Trimming shortened V by 1 base and J by 8 bases, and 10 bases separated the two germline ends. The CDR3 DNA follows: TGTGCCAGCAGCGTACTGGAAACCCATGAGCAGTTCTTC. Its translation: CASSVLETHEQFF.

This clonotype was seen ten or more times. This chain links TRBV7-2 with TRBJ2-1; D is possibly TRBD1 (5 bases). Deletions cut 2 bases from V and 6 bases from J, with 8 bases between. Per germline, CDR1 SGHTA and CDR2 FQGNSA. This CDR3 spans 13 amino acids. The CDR3 bases are TGTGCCAGCAGCTTAAGGGGCACCAATGAGCAGTTCTTC. It codes for CASSLRGTNEQFF.

This clonotype was seen repeatedly, ten times or more. The rearrangement joins TRBV4-2 to TRBJ2-3; weak D call: TRBD2 (6 bases). Deletions cut 1 base from V and 6 bases from J, with 14 bases between. CDR1 and CDR2 (germline): LGHNA, YNFKEQ. The CDR3 has 15 amino acids. Here the CDR3 reads CASSQGLAGSDTQYF. DNA for the CDR3: TGTGCCAGCAGCCAAGGACTCGCCGGGAGTGATACGCAGTATTTT.

Ten or more counts support this clonotype. The chain has TRBV18 and TRBJ1-1, with 8 bases that match TRBD1. Trimming removed 4 bases from V and 11 bases from J; junction bases left unmatched: 6. This CDR3 spans 12 amino acids. In germline, CDR1 is KGHSH, CDR2 LQKENI. In nucleotides, the CDR3 is TGTGCCAGCTCACGGCAGGGGGCTGGGGCTTTCTTT. As protein: CASSRQGAGAFF.

This clonotype has ten or more counts. The CDR3 is CASSQSRDIYF. Written as DNA, the CDR3 is TGCGCCAGCAGTCAATCCCGGGACATCTACTTC. V gene TRBV23-1 combines with J gene TRBJ2-5, with D tentatively TRBD1 (6 bases). TRBV23-1 carries the ORF label, with uncertain function. The ends were cut back, 0 bases at V and 14 bases at J, with 10 bases in the middle. The CDR3 loop spans 11 amino acids.

This clonotype was counted at least ten times. This chain links TRBV2 with TRBJ2-1, with TRBD2 matching 11 bases. J was trimmed by 12 bases and V by 4 bases; bases with no gene match: 8. The CDR3 is 14 residues long. Germline V CDR1 and CDR2: SNHLY, FYNNEI. The CDR3 DNA follows: TGTGCCAGCAGTGTGTACCTAGCGGGGGGAACGCAGTTCTTC. As protein: CASSVYLAGGTQFF.

This clonotype occurred many times. The genes are TRBV15 and TRBJ2-1, with 7 positions matching TRBD1. The length of the CDR3 is 14 residues. Germline lookup yields CDR1 LNHNV and CDR2 YYDKDF (reference sequence). V was pared by 6 bases and J by 7 bases, with 9 bases of the junction left unmatched. CDR3 amino acids: CATRNGTVRNEQFF. The DNA for the CDR3 is TGTGCCACCAGGAACGGGACAGTTAGGAATGAGCAGTTCTTC.

In this sample, this clonotype is medium-sized. The J gene is TRBJ1-1, the V gene TRBV7-2; D is unclear. Trimming left V 0 bases short and J 0 bases short, with 5 bases between. The germline V gene encodes CDR1 SGHTA and CDR2 FQGNSA. This CDR3 comprises 14 residues. The CDR3 DNA follows: TGTGCCAGCAGCTTAGCAGGCCTGAACACTGAAGCTTTCTTT. Residues: CASSLAGLNTEAFF. Together with reference TRBV7-2 and TRBJ1-1, the CDR3 gives the full variable domain: GAGVSQSPSNKVTEKGKDVELRCDPISGHTALYWYRQSLGQGLEFLIYFQGNSAPDKSGLPSDRFSAERTGGSVSTLTIQRTQQEDSAVYLCASSLAGLNTEAFFGQGTRLTVV.

This clonotype appeared many times. The chain joins TRBV24-1 to TRBJ2-5, with D perhaps TRBD1 (5 bases). V lost 10 bases, J lost 0 bases, and 11 bases lay in between. The CDR3 sequence is 13 residues long. Per germline, CDR1 KGHDR and CDR2 SFDVKD. The CDR3 region is CATSRGNQETQYF. In nucleotides, the CDR3 is TGTGCCACATCTAGGGGAAACCAAGAGACCCAGTACTTC.

This clonotype occurred many times. The chain has TRBV21-1 and TRBJ2-4; the D segment call TRBD2 is taken from the table without a DNA check. TRBV21-1 is a known pseudogene. The CDR3 totals 17 residues. CDR3 sequence: CASSKGYQGRAENIQYF. Written as DNA, the CDR3 is TGTGCCAGCAGCAAAGGGTACCAGGGCCGAGCGGAAAACATTCAGTACTTC.

J is TRBJ1-1 and V is TRBV11-2; D is undetermined. Trimming removed 1 base at V and 5 bases at J, with 8 bases between. CDR3 size: 13 residues. Germline loops: CDR1 SGHAT, CDR2 FQNNGV. The CDR3: CASSLVDETEAFF. CDR3 coding DNA: TGTGCCAGCAGCTTAGTTGACGAAACTGAAGCTTTCTTT.

V usage is TRBV29-1 and J usage is TRBJ2-1, with a weak D call TRBD2 (6 bases). Trimming took 3 bases from V and 6 from J, leaving 18 bases between them. The CDR3 runs to 15 residues. Germline CDR1 SQVTM, CDR2 ANQGSEA. The CDR3 DNA reads as TGCAGCGTTGATGGTCGGGCGGGATGGTTCAATGAGCAGTTCTTC. Its protein is CSVDGRAGWFNEQFF.

This clonotype has a count of ten or more. The rearrangement links TRBV29-1 to TRBJ2-1, with a weak D call TRBD2 (7 bases). From germline, CDR1 is SQVTM and CDR2 ANQGSEA. V was cut by 5 bases and J by 0 bases, with 14 bases left in between. The CDR3 length is 15 residues. CDR3 sequence: CSVRGGPSSYNEQFF. The CDR3 nucleotides read TGCAGCGTTAGGGGGGGGCCGAGCTCCTACAATGAGCAGTTCTTC.

The table lists this clonotype with many counts. The V and J genes are TRBV5-4 and TRBJ2-1, with D tentatively TRBD1 (6 bases). In germline, CDR1 is SGHNT, CDR2 YYREEE (reference sequence). V was pared by 0 bases and J by 15 bases, with 13 bases between. The CDR3 covers 12 residues. In DNA, the CDR3 is TGTGCCAGCAGCTTGGAATACAGGGAATTGTTCTTC. Amino acid sequence: CASSLEYRELFF.

This clonotype has a count of ten or more. The chain links TRBV7-7 to TRBJ2-2, with D tentatively TRBD1 (6 bases). Trimming pared 4 bases from V and 1 base from J, leaving 10 bases between. The germline V gene encodes CDR1 SSHAT and CDR2 FNYEAQ (reference sequence). CDR3 length: 15 residues. CDR3 sequence (DNA): TGTGCCAGCAGCTCGGGGACACGGAACACCGGGGAGCTGTTTTTT. As protein: CASSSGTRNTGELFF.

This clonotype was recorded at least ten times. The CDR3 sequence: CASSPQGLQGAGEQYF. DNA of the CDR3: TGTGCCAGCAGTCCCCAAGGGCTTCAGGGGGCAGGCGAGCAGTACTTC. The chain uses TRBV28 and TRBJ2-7, with 8 bases lining up with TRBD1. The CDR3 length is 16 residues. The germline CDR1 and CDR2 sequences are MDHEN and SYDVKM. Unmatched junction bases numbered 15, after V lost 5 bases and J lost 6 bases.

This clonotype was seen many times. The chain joins TRBV7-3 to TRBJ2-3; 10 positions match TRBD2. CDR1 is SGHTA, CDR2 FQGTGA, per germline. J was trimmed by 7 bases and V by 5 bases; bases with no gene match: 9. This CDR3 contains 15 residues. The DNA for the CDR3 is TGTGCCAGCAGCCCCCTAGCGGGGGACATTCATACGCAGTATTTT. This gives the protein CASSPLAGDIHTQYF.

The V gene is TRBV20-1, the J gene TRBJ1-2; D gene ambiguous. The CDR3 runs to 14 residues. V lost 0 bases and J 3 bases, leaving 11 bases between the germline ends. Looked up from germline, CDR1 is DFQATT and CDR2 is SNEGSKA (reference sequence). CDR3: CSARDRGKDYGYTF. The DNA for the CDR3 is TGCAGTGCTAGAGACCGAGGGAAGGACTATGGCTACACCTTC.

This clonotype was observed many times. The rearrangement uses TRBV3-1 and TRBJ2-5; 10 bases line up with TRBD2. The germline CDR1 and CDR2 sequences are LGHDT and YNNKEL (reference sequence). The CDR3 length is 15 residues. Trimming cost V 4 bases and J 5 bases; bases outside gene matches: 7. DNA of the CDR3: TGTGCCAGCAGCCCCCCAGCGGGGGGGCGGGAGACCCAGTACTTC. This translates into CASSPPAGGRETQYF.

In this sample, this clonotype turned up many times. The rearrangement joins TRBV5-1 to TRBJ2-5; TRBD1 aligns across 8 bases. The germline V gene encodes CDR1 SGHRS and CDR2 YFSETQ. V was clipped by 6 bases and J by 2 bases; unmatched bases: 9. CDR3 length: 15 amino acids. The DNA for the CDR3 is TGCGCCAGCACCTCAGGGGGCGGACTACAAGAGACCCAGTACTTC. This codes for CASTSGGGLQETQYF.